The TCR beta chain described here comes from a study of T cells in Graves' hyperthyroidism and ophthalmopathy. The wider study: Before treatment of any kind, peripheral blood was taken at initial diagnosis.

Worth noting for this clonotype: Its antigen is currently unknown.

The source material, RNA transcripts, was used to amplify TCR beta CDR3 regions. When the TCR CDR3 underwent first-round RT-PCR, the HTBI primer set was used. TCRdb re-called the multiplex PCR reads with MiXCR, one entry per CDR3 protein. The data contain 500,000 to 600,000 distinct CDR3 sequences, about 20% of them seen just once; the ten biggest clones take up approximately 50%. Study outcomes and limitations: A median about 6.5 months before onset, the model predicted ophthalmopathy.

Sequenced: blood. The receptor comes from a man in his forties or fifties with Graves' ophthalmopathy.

The chain's CDR3 is CAISESGDNGYTF. The CDR3 DNA reads TGTGCCATCAGTGAGTCAGGTGATAATGGCTACACCTTC. The genes are TRBV10-3 and TRBJ1-2; D call uncertain. Looked up from germline, CDR1 is ENHRY and CDR2 is SYGVKD. CDR3 length: 13 amino acids. Trimming left V 0 bases short and J 6 bases short, with 8 bases between.